The 32 T cell receptor beta chains in this list originate from one sample, sequenced in a study of blood T cell repertoires in COVID-19. Using immunoSEQ multiplex PCR, the repertoire was profiled, and TCRdb retains in-frame clones only, with some absent. The sample carries 120,000 or so clones, approximately 81% recorded once. Sequencing was carried out using peripheral blood. The receptors were sampled from a woman between 50 and 59 years old with acute or convalescent COVID-19.

V usage is TRBV11-3 and J usage is TRBJ1-6; 7 bases line up with TRBD1. Germline V lookup: CDR1 SGHNT, CDR2 YENEEA. Trimming cost V 1 base and J 14 bases; bases outside gene matches: 20. The CDR3 loop spans 18 amino acids. CDR3 loop: CASSLGPQYRGGPFSLHF. The CDR3 nucleotides read TGTGCCAGCAGCTTAGGGCCCCAATACAGGGGTGGTCCGTTTTCCCTCCACTTT.

This chain links TRBV29-1 with TRBJ2-3; 9 bases are shared with TRBD2. CDR1 and CDR2 (germline): SQVTM, ANQGSEA. The V segment lost 7 bases and the J segment 4 bases; nucleotides outside the gene matches: 12. This CDR3 contains 15 residues. Here the CDR3 reads CSGSNLAGWADTQYF. The CDR3 DNA follows: TGCAGCGGAAGTAATCTAGCGGGGTGGGCAGATACGCAGTATTTT.

CDR3 sequence reads: CASSGTGRNTQYF. In DNA form, the CDR3 reads TGTGCCAGCTCCGGGACAGGGAGGAATACGCAGTATTTT. The rearrangement links TRBV28 to TRBJ2-3; 9 bases match TRBD1. There are 13 residues in the CDR3. The J segment lost 7 bases and the V segment lost 8 bases, leaving 7 bases of the junction unmatched. Germline V gives CDR1 MDHEN, CDR2 SYDVKM.

The chain employs TRBV11-3 and TRBJ2-2; 15 bases are a match to TRBD2. The V segment lost 5 bases and the J segment 5 bases; nucleotides outside the gene matches: 6. Germline V gene sequence: CDR1 SGHNT, CDR2 YENEEA. The CDR3 runs to 17 residues. Here the CDR3 DNA reads TGTGCCAGCAGCCCAGGGACTAGCGGGAGGATTACCGGGGAGCTGTTTTTT. Amino acids: CASSPGTSGRITGELFF. The full variable domain, its missing parts supplied by reference TRBV11-3 and TRBJ2-2, is EAGVVQSPRYKIIEKKQPVAFWCNPISGHNTLYWYLQNLGQGPELLIRYENEEAVDDSQLPKDRFSAERLKGVDSTLKIQPAELGDSAVYLCASSPGTSGRITGELFFGEGSRLTVL.

V gene TRBV19 combines with J gene TRBJ2-7, with TRBD2 identical over 7 bases. The CDR3 contains 13 residues. Losses at the gene ends were 5 bases for V and 2 bases for J; bases not matched to a gene: 3. Germline lookup yields CDR1 LNHDA and CDR2 SQIVND (reference sequence). The CDR3 region is CASSGRATYEQYF. In DNA form, the CDR3 reads TGTGCCAGTAGTGGGAGGGCGACCTACGAGCAGTACTTC.

This clone occurred once. The chain recombines TRBV11-2 with TRBJ1-1, with D perhaps TRBD1 (6 bases). Trimming shortened V by 4 bases and J by 4 bases, and 10 bases separated the two germline ends. The CDR3 spans 13 residues. Per the germline V gene, CDR1 is SGHAT and CDR2 is FQNNGV. CDR3 region: CASSSQGSTEAFF. DNA for the CDR3: TGTGCCAGCAGCTCACAGGGATCCACTGAAGCTTTCTTT. Based on the CDR3 plus reference TRBV11-2 and TRBJ1-1, the full variable domain is EAGVAQSPRYKIIEKRQSVAFWCNPISGHATLYWYQQILGQGPKLLIQFQNNGVVDDSQLPKDRFSAERLKGVDSTLKIQPAKLEDSAVYLCASSSQGSTEAFFGQGTRLTVV.

The chain is built from TRBV7-3 and TRBJ1-2, with D possibly TRBD1 on 5 matching bases. V lost 3 bases and J lost 8, with 13 bases in between. The CDR3 is 13 amino acids. The germline gives CDR1 SGHTA, CDR2 FQGTGA. CDR3 coding DNA: TGTGCCAGCAGCTTTTCAGGGTCGAGGGGCTACACCTTC. Translated: CASSFSGSRGYTF.

The V gene is TRBV5-4, the J gene TRBJ2-7; 16 positions agree with TRBD2. Unmatched junction bases numbered 8, after V lost 4 bases and J lost 7 bases. Looked up from germline, CDR1 is SGHNT and CDR2 is YYREEE (reference sequence). The CDR3 is 16 residues long. The CDR3 here is CASSPGTSGGAREQYF. The CDR3 DNA reads as TGTGCCAGCAGCCCAGGGACTAGCGGGGGGGCTCGGGAGCAGTACTTC.

The CDR3 region is CSVEDSRDYGYTF. CDR3 nucleotide sequence: TGCAGCGTTGAAGATAGCAGGGACTATGGCTACACCTTC. The rearrangement links TRBV29-1 to TRBJ1-2; D might be TRBD1 (5 bases). V lost 0 bases to trimming and J lost 3 bases, with 8 bases between them. This CDR3 has 13 amino acids. CDR1 is SQVTM, CDR2 ANQGSEA, per germline.

This clone occurred a few times. The chain is built from TRBV3-1 (or the pseudogene TRBV3-2) and TRBJ2-7; unclear D gene. The CDR3 has 12 residues. Germline V CDR1 and CDR2: LGHDT, YNNKEL (reference sequence). Trimming left V 5 bases short and J 2 bases short, with 7 bases between. The CDR3 DNA sequence: TGTGCCAGCAGCTTTTATACCTACGAGCAGTACTTC. As protein: CASSFYTYEQYF.

The CDR3 DNA sequence: TGTGCCAGCAGCTTTTGGCGGGATGGGGGGAATGAGCAGTTCTTC. Translation gives CASSFWRDGGNEQFF. This chain joins TRBV7-9 and TRBJ2-1; weak D call: TRBD2 (6 bases). Trimming took 3 bases from V and 7 from J, leaving 16 bases between them. The CDR3 has 15 residues. CDR1 is SEHNR and CDR2 is FQNEAQ in the germline V gene (reference sequence).

The chain is built from TRBV28 and TRBJ2-7; 8 positions match TRBD2. The germline V gene encodes CDR1 MDHEN and CDR2 SYDVKM. Trimming took 9 bases from V and 4 from J; bases not matched to a gene: 11. This CDR3 contains 14 residues. The CDR3: CASGSGSTKYEQYF. The CDR3 region has the DNA TGTGCCAGTGGGAGCGGGAGTACCAAGTACGAGCAGTACTTC.

CDR3 region: CASSDSGRRGYTF. In nucleotides, the CDR3 is TGTGCCAGCAGTGACTCTGGGAGACGTGGCTACACCTTC. The chain links TRBV6-4 to TRBJ1-2; the D is unclear. There are 13 residues in the CDR3. Deletions cut 0 bases from V and 7 bases from J, with 9 bases between. Germline V gene lookup returns CDR1 MRHNA and CDR2 SNTAGT.

CDR3 sequence reads: CASKQGGGYTF. The CDR3 coding sequence is TGTGCCAGCAAACAGGGGGGTGGCTACACCTTC. The chain employs TRBV2 and TRBJ1-2, with 8 bases that match TRBD1. The CDR3 is 11 residues long. Germline V gene lookup returns CDR1 SNHLY and CDR2 FYNNEI. The V gene end was trimmed by 7 bases and the J gene end by 7 bases; junction bases not matched to a gene: 2.

This chain joins TRBV11-2 and TRBJ2-1, with 7 bases that match TRBD2. V lost 8 bases and J lost 7; bases outside the gene matches: 2. The CDR3 sequence is 11 residues long. Germline V gene lookup returns CDR1 SGHAT and CDR2 FQNNGV. The CDR3 is CASGRVNEQFF. DNA for the CDR3: TGTGCCAGCGGGAGGGTTAATGAGCAGTTCTTC.

This clone has only one observation. V gene TRBV18 combines with J gene TRBJ1-1, with D tentatively TRBD1 (5 bases). Germline values: CDR1 KGHSH, CDR2 LQKENI. This CDR3 comprises 13 residues. V lost 6 bases to trimming and J lost 1 base, with 9 bases between them. CDR3 bases: TGTGCCAGCTCGACACAGGCGAACACTGAAGCTTTCTTT. Translated, it gives CASSTQANTEAFF.

The J gene is TRBJ2-2, the V gene TRBV3-1 (or the pseudogene TRBV3-2), with D unclear. The CDR3 runs to 11 residues. V lost 3 bases, J lost 7 bases, and 3 bases lay in between. From germline, CDR1 is LGHDT and CDR2 YNNKEL (reference sequence). Here the CDR3 DNA reads TGTGCCAGCAGCCATAGCGGGGAGCTGTTTTTT. Encoded protein: CASSHSGELFF.

The V and J genes are TRBV18 and TRBJ2-7; D not certain. The germline CDR1 and CDR2 sequences are KGHSH and LQKENI. The CDR3 covers 14 residues. V was clipped by 2 bases and J by 2 bases, with 10 bases between them. The CDR3 protein is CASSPLEQPYEQYF. CDR3 coding DNA: TGTGCCAGCTCACCATTGGAGCAGCCCTACGAGCAGTACTTC.

V usage is TRBV28 and J usage is TRBJ1-1; no reliable D call. The CDR3 is 13 residues long. Trimming removed 2 bases from V and 0 bases from J, with 4 bases in between. The germline V gene encodes CDR1 MDHEN and CDR2 SYDVKM. The CDR3 reads CASSLQMNTEAFF. DNA for the CDR3: TGTGCCAGCAGTTTACAAATGAACACTGAAGCTTTCTTT.

The rearrangement links TRBV2 to TRBJ1-6; D may be TRBD1 (5 bases). The CDR3 length is 13 residues. Germline V gene lookup returns CDR1 SNHLY and CDR2 FYNNEI. V lost 1 base, J lost 10 bases, and 8 bases lay in between. The CDR3 sequence is CASSEVGQSPLHF. The CDR3 coding sequence is TGTGCCAGCAGTGAAGTGGGGCAGTCACCCCTCCACTTT.

The J gene is TRBJ1-6, the V gene TRBV5-1; no reliable D call. The germline V gene has CDR1 SGHRS and CDR2 YFSETQ. Trimming cost V 5 bases and J 6 bases, with 18 bases left between them. The CDR3 contains 16 residues. As DNA, the CDR3 is TGCGCCAGCAGGTTGATACCCGGGTCGGGTAATTCACCCCTCCACTTT. Residues: CASRLIPGSGNSPLHF.

This clone appeared a single time. The gene calls are TRBV27 and TRBJ2-1; TRBD2 agrees at 10 bases. The CDR3 is made up of 17 amino acids. The trim removed 1 base at V and 1 base at J, leaving 4 bases unmatched. Germline V gives CDR1 MNHEY, CDR2 SMNVEV (reference sequence). The CDR3 DNA sequence: TGTGCCAGCAGTTTATTAGCTAGCGGGAGTTCCTACAATGAGCAGTTCTTC. Protein product: CASSLLASGSSYNEQFF.

The chain recombines TRBV5-1 with TRBJ1-2, with 9 nucleotides matching TRBD1. The CDR3 has 14 amino acids. In germline, CDR1 is SGHRS, CDR2 YFSETQ. The ends lost 3 bases at V and 8 bases at J; junction bases unmatched: 8. The CDR3 reads CASSSDGTGRGYTF. The CDR3 DNA reads TGCGCCAGCAGCTCAGACGGGACAGGGAGGGGCTACACCTTC. The whole variable domain, remainder taken from reference TRBV5-1 and TRBJ1-2, is KAGVTQTPRYLIKTRGQQVTLSCSPISGHRSVSWYQQTPGQGLQFLFEYFSETQRNKGNFPGRFSGRQFSNSRSEMNVSTLELGDSALYLCASSSDGTGRGYTFGSGTRLTVV.

The chain carries TRBV2 and TRBJ2-1, with D hard to call. V was cut by 4 bases and J by 7 bases, with 8 bases left in between. The length of the CDR3 is 12 residues. Germline V gives CDR1 SNHLY, CDR2 FYNNEI. The CDR3 nucleotides read TGTGCCAGCAGTGTCCCAGATAATGAGCAGTTCTTC. It yields the protein CASSVPDNEQFF.

This chain uses TRBV7-2 with TRBJ2-1; the match to TRBD1 covers 9 bases. Per the germline V gene, CDR1 is SGHTA and CDR2 is FQGNSA. V shed 2 bases, J shed 8 bases, and the junction held 7 bases outside the gene matches. The CDR3 runs to 15 residues. The CDR3 spells CASSLSFGQGYEQFF. In DNA, the CDR3 is TGTGCCAGCAGCTTAAGTTTCGGACAGGGGTATGAGCAGTTCTTC.

This chain joins TRBV6-4 and TRBJ1-5; a possible D gene is TRBD1 (6 bases). The CDR3 has 15 amino acids. V was clipped by 0 bases and J by 2 bases, with 8 bases between them. CDR1 is MRHNA and CDR2 is SNTAGT in the germline V gene. The CDR3 nucleotides are TGTGCCAGCAGTGACTCCGCAGGGGGCAATCAGCCCCAGCATTTT. Translated: CASSDSAGGNQPQHF.

V gene TRBV5-1 combines with J gene TRBJ1-2, with D possibly being TRBD1 (5 bases). The CDR3 length is 15 residues. Looked up from germline, CDR1 is SGHRS and CDR2 is YFSETQ. Trimming cost V 0 bases and J 1 base, with 10 bases left between them. The CDR3 protein is CASSLDGGFNYGYTF. The CDR3 DNA reads as TGCGCCAGCAGCTTGGATGGGGGGTTTAACTATGGCTACACCTTC.

The count of this clone is one. The chain is built from TRBV5-1 and TRBJ1-1, with D unresolved. Germline V gives CDR1 SGHRS, CDR2 YFSETQ. This CDR3 spans 16 amino acids. Trimming removed 0 bases from V and 5 bases from J, with 17 bases in between. The CDR3 loop reads CASSLAGGGLGTEAFF. The CDR3 coding sequence is TGCGCCAGCAGCTTGGCCGGCGGAGGGCTTGGGACTGAAGCTTTCTTT.

This rearrangement joins TRBV7-2 to TRBJ2-5, with a tentative D call TRBD1 (6 bases). The CDR3 loop spans 15 amino acids. Germline CDR1 and CDR2: SGHTA and FQGNSA. The germline V and J ends were trimmed by 4 bases and 5 bases, with 17 bases remaining between them. The CDR3 reads CASSSHRALRETQYF. CDR3 in DNA: TGTGCCAGCAGCTCCCACAGGGCCCTGAGGGAGACCCAGTACTTC.

The sample holds a few counts of this clone. The chain is built from TRBV6-2 or TRBV6-3 and TRBJ2-2, with D maybe TRBD1 (6 bases). CDR1 MNHEY and CDR2 SVGEGT come from the germline V gene. V dropped 2 bases and J dropped 0 bases, with 7 bases sitting between them. The CDR3 runs 15 residues. In DNA, the CDR3 is TGTGCCAGCAGTTACGGGACAACGAACACCGGGGAGCTGTTTTTT. Its translation: CASSYGTTNTGELFF.

V gene TRBV6-5 combines with J gene TRBJ2-7, with a weak D call TRBD1 (6 bases). V lost 6 bases to trimming and J lost 3 bases, with 15 bases between them. This CDR3 comprises 14 residues. Germline V gene lookup returns CDR1 MNHEY and CDR2 SVGAGI. Written as DNA, the CDR3 is TGTGCCAGCAGAACGGGACAATCTTACTACGAGCAGTACTTC. Protein sequence: CASRTGQSYYEQYF.

The V gene is TRBV5-1, the J gene TRBJ1-2; D possibly corresponds to TRBD1 (6 bases). CDR1 and CDR2 from the germline V gene are SGHRS and YFSETQ. Trimming took off 4 bases at V and 4 bases at J, with 14 bases between the two ends. The CDR3 has 14 amino acids. The CDR3 DNA is TGCGCCAGCAGCCTCCGGTCAGGGGTCTATGGCTACACCTTC. Its protein product is CASSLRSGVYGYTF.